This entry concerns a single TCR beta chain. The data were taken from a study of shared T cell receptors in the human thymus. This table comes from immunoSEQ multiplex PCR, and its TCRdb copy is limited to in-frame clones, with some not included. This table has 650,000 to 950,000 clones, over 75% appearing once. Germline V gene lookup returns CDR1 KGHSY and CDR2 FQNENV. Unmatched junction bases numbered 7, after V lost 6 bases and J lost 7 bases. The CDR3 has 14 residues. Another study also made use of these data, one on human thymus T cells. That work adds: Finnish infants who were healthy and having corrective surgery for congenital heart defects made up the donors. In corrective heart surgery, resections were taken, and these provided the thymus tissue. Across thymic and blood repertoires, the usage of V and J genes appeared to be biased. As related research reported, thymic repertoires overlapped highly among unrelated individuals.

The TCR originated in a girl under three years old with a congenital heart defect. Material: thymocytes. The V call is TRBV16, the J call TRBJ1-4; 8 bases map to TRBD1. CDR3 sequence (DNA): TGTGCCAGCAGTCTCGGACAGGGATCTGAAAAACTGTTTTTT. Protein: CASSLGQGSEKLFF.